Detailed here is one TCR beta chain. Its antigen remains unidentified. A read error may account for a junction end that differs from germline. These data belong to a study of CD8 T cells in ankylosing spondylitis. Study outcomes and limitations: Disease-linked clones were CD8+ and relatively rare in peripheral blood. There were earlier reports of some motif variants in reactive arthritis synovial fluid and blood. In ankylosing spondylitis blood, a motif of fewer than 10 highly homologous TCR beta variants appeared characteristic. Reports say disease-linked clones showed up significantly more in matched ankylosing spondylitis synovial fluid.

Researchers built TCR beta libraries using quantitative 5'-RACE with molecular barcodes. TCRdb processed the 5' RACE reads anew with MiXCR; each CDR3 protein has one entry. The sample shows roughly 440,000 distinct CDR3 sequences, over 15% of them seen only once. This CDR3 is built from 17 residues. The germline CDR1 and CDR2 sequences are LGHDT and YNNKEL (reference sequence). Material: blood, either unsorted or a sorted T cell fraction (not recorded which). This sequence joins TRBV3-1 and TRBJ2-1; 12 nucleotides agree with TRBD2. The sequence was obtained from a male donor with ankylosing spondylitis. In DNA, the CDR3 is TGTGCCACCAGCAAACGCAGGACTAGCGGGAACTACAATGAGCAGTTCTTC. This encodes CATSKRRTSGNYNEQFF.